These 4 T cell receptor beta chains came from one sample sequenced in a study of T cell repertoires and HLA-DP antigens. No cognate antigen is known for these TCRs. The data were produced by immunoSEQ multiplex PCR, yet TCRdb's version contains in-frame clones alone and is incomplete. The data hold about 89,000 clones, with approximately 86% observed a single time. The sample was CD4+ T cells from PBMCs. These receptors all come from a man aged 45-65 years in good health and CMV-seronegative.

The chain has TRBV6-5 and TRBJ1-4; D possibly corresponds to TRBD1 (5 bases). Germline assignment: CDR1 MNHEY and CDR2 SVGAGI. The CDR3 spans 16 residues. Trimming pared 0 bases from V and 4 bases from J, leaving 12 bases between. The CDR3 nucleotides are TGTGCCAGCAGTTACTCGAAGTTGGGGGGTAATGAAAAACTGTTTTTT. Its protein product is CASSYSKLGGNEKLFF.

By share of the sample, this clone is medium-sized. This rearrangement joins TRBV30 to TRBJ1-6, with 10 bases aligning to TRBD1. Per germline, CDR1 GTSNPN and CDR2 SVGIG (reference sequence). CDR3 size: 14 residues. V was pared by 3 bases and J by 9 bases, with 5 bases of the junction left unmatched. CDR3 sequence (DNA): TGTGCCTGGAGGAAGACAGGGGGCGTTTCACCCCTCCACTTT. It is translated as CAWRKTGGVSPLHF.

The rearrangement uses TRBV30 and TRBJ1-3; 8 bases agree with TRBD1. V shed 2 bases and J 0 bases; nucleotides not matched to a gene: 9. This CDR3 region has 17 residues. The germline V gene encodes CDR1 GTSNPN and CDR2 SVGIG (reference sequence). CDR3 nucleotide sequence: TGTGCCTGGAGTCTTACGACAGGGGACTTCTCTGGAAACACCATATATTTT. Translating gives CAWSLTTGDFSGNTIYF.

CDR3 nucleotide sequence: TGTGCCAGCAGCTATATAGACAGTACCTTCAATCAGCCCCAGCATTTT. It encodes CASSYIDSTFNQPQHF. The genes are TRBV7-2 and TRBJ1-5, with a weak D call TRBD1 (5 bases). This CDR3 is 16 amino acids long. CDR1 is SGHTA, CDR2 FQGNSA, per germline. Between the trimmed V and J ends, which lost 4 bases and 3 bases, there was a span of 16 bases.